This T cell receptor beta chain was recovered during a study of beta chain features in type 1 diabetes. Every isolated RNA sample was fully reverse transcribed, so sequencing captured expressed TCRB transcripts. Sequencing was performed with immunoSEQ multiplex PCR; in TCRdb, only in-frame clones are kept and a portion is missing. The sample includes approximately 470,000 clones, about 29% of them seen just once. This clone was detected only a few times. Its specificity is not known. Notes on the study in general: Significant though moderate, a shortening of TCRB CDR3s appeared in all four CD4+ subsets of Type 1 diabetes patients. A closer apparent resemblance between naive, central memory and Treg TCRB repertoires was seen in patients than in healthy donors.

The TCR sequence derives from a man younger than 35 in good health. Specimen: naive CD4+ T cells from blood.

The CDR3 protein is CATSTTPIFLGAETQYF. The CDR3 nucleotides are TGTGCCACCAGCACAACCCCTATTTTTCTGGGGGCGGAGACCCAGTACTTC. V usage is TRBV15 and J usage is TRBJ2-5; D might be TRBD1 (6 bases). Per the germline V gene, CDR1 is LNHNV and CDR2 is YYDKDF (reference sequence). The CDR3 covers 17 residues. V was cut by 4 bases and J by 5 bases, with 23 bases left in between.